These T cell receptor beta chains were read from a single sample in a study of regulatory and conventional T cells in RAG deficiency. Produced via immunoSEQ multiplex PCR; TCRdb's table is partial and in-frame only. The sample holds about 6,100 clones, 85% to 95% seen once. The specimen was CD8+ T cells sorted from blood. All receptors come from a human donor with RAG deficiency presenting as severe combined immunodeficiency. Both conserved end residues are part of each CDR3. D genes are given only for firm matches. A row's size may be missing; if present it is once, few, many or a size class.

j_call clone_size d_call v_call cdr3_aa cdr3_nt
TRBJ2-7 - - TRBV27 CASGVGYEQYF TGTGCCAGCGGGGTGGGCTACGAGCAGTACTTC
TRBJ2-3 - - TRBV9 CASSYSTDTQYF TGTGCCAGCAGCTACAGCACAGATACGCAGTATTTT
TRBJ1-5 - - TRBV4-1 CASTDGDNQPQHF TGCGCCAGCACGGACGGGGACAATCAGCCCCAGCATTTT
TRBJ2-6 once - TRBV27 CASSLGSGANVLTF TGTGCCAGCAGTTTAGGCTCTGGGGCCAACGTCCTGACTTTC
TRBJ1-5 - TRBD1 TRBV18 CASSRRDRGQGQPQHF TGTGCCAGCTCACGGAGGGACAGGGGGCAGGGGCAGCCCCAGCATTTT
TRBJ2-5 - - TRBV13 CASSSRRATTLDGETQYF TGTGCCAGCAGCTCCCGACGGGCTACCACCTTAGATGGAGAGACCCAGTACTTC
TRBJ2-7 - - TRBV10-3 CAISGDTYEQYF TGTGCCATCAGTGGGGACACCTACGAGCAGTACTTC
TRBJ2-3 - - TRBV27 CASSLVTGSGTQYF TGTGCCAGCAGTCTAGTGACTGGGTCGGGCACGCAGTATTTT
TRBJ2-2 - TRBD1 TRBV5-6 CASSYGTGVGGELFF TGTGCCAGCAGCTACGGGACAGGGGTTGGCGGGGAGCTGTTTTTT
TRBJ2-3 - TRBD1 TRBV27 CASSLRYRGADTQYF TGTGCCAGCAGTTTAAGGTACAGGGGGGCAGATACGCAGTATTTT
TRBJ2-7 - - TRBV7-2 CASSPGWGEQYF TGTGCCAGCAGCCCCGGATGGGGGGAGCAGTACTTC
TRBJ2-5 - - TRBV12-5 CASGLVFSQETQYF TGTGCTAGTGGTTTGGTGTTCAGCCAAGAGACCCAGTACTTC
TRBJ2-7 - - TRBV27 CASSLGDIGAVPYEQYF TGTGCCAGCAGTTTAGGGGACATAGGGGCTGTACCCTACGAGCAGTACTTC
TRBJ2-5 - TRBD1 TRBV7-3 CASSLGQGRAQYF TGTGCCAGCAGCTTGGGACAGGGGAGGGCCCAGTACTTC
TRBJ2-3 - - TRBV5-8 CASSSIHDTQYF TGTGCCAGCAGCTCAATCCACGATACGCAGTATTTT
TRBJ2-7 - - TRBV20-1 CSASKGREQYF TGCAGTGCTAGCAAGGGTAGAGAGCAGTACTTC
TRBJ2-7 - - TRBV4-3 CASSQVGGGGEQYF TGCGCCAGCAGCCAAGTAGGGGGAGGAGGCGAGCAGTACTTC
TRBJ2-7 - TRBD1 TRBV28 CASRRTGGVSYEQYF TGTGCCAGCAGAAGGACAGGGGGCGTCTCCTACGAGCAGTACTTC
TRBJ2-5 - TRBD1 TRBV30 CAYGTVQETQYF TGTGCCTACGGGACAGTTCAAGAGACCCAGTACTTC
TRBJ2-7 - - TRBV7-8 CASSLDAAGARNEQYF TGTGCCAGCAGCTTAGATGCGGCGGGGGCGAGGAACGAGCAGTACTTC
TRBJ2-7 - TRBD1 TRBV2 CASSEERAGGEQYF TGTGCCAGCAGTGAAGAAAGGGCAGGGGGCGAGCAGTACTTC
TRBJ2-2 - TRBD2 TRBV29-1 CSVELVVAGGPDTGELFF TGCAGCGTTGAGTTGGTTGTAGCGGGAGGGCCTGACACCGGGGAGCTGTTTTTT
TRBJ2-5 - TRBD1 TRBV4-1 CASSQDRDREETQYF TGCGCCAGCAGCCAAGACCGGGACAGGGAAGAGACCCAGTACTTC
TRBJ2-3 - TRBD2 TRBV7-9 CASSLGTSGTDTQYF TGTGCCAGCAGCTTAGGGACTAGCGGCACAGATACGCAGTATTTT
TRBJ2-2 once - TRBV4-2 CASSLGLNTGELFF TGTGCCAGCAGCCTGGGACTGAACACCGGGGAGCTGTTTTTT
TRBJ2-7 - TRBD1 TRBV6-5 CASSYSGQGAYEQYF TGTGCCAGCAGTTACTCGGGACAGGGGGCCTACGAGCAGTACTTC
TRBJ2-5 - - TRBV30 CAWSLWGGETQYF TGTGCCTGGAGTTTGTGGGGCGGGGAGACCCAGTACTTC
TRBJ2-3 - - TRBV7-9 CASSSAGARGLVDTQYF TGTGCCAGCAGCTCAGCGGGAGCCAGGGGGCTCGTAGATACGCAGTATTTT
TRBJ2-3 - TRBD1 TRBV5-6 CASSSGTGSTDTQYF TGTGCCAGCAGCTCCGGGACAGGTAGCACAGATACGCAGTATTTT
TRBJ2-7 - - TRBV10-3 CAISESTYEQYF TGTGCCATCAGTGAGTCGACCTACGAGCAGTACTTC
TRBJ2-5 - TRBD1 TRBV7-2 CASSPWTGPLETQYF TGTGCCAGCAGCCCATGGACAGGGCCCTTGGAGACCCAGTACTTC
TRBJ2-3 - TRBD1 TRBV28 CASSFRTGGADTQYF TGTGCCAGCAGTTTCAGGACAGGGGGCGCAGATACGCAGTATTTT
TRBJ2-1 - - TRBV19 CASREPYNEQFF TGTGCCAGTAGGGAACCCTACAATGAGCAGTTCTTC
TRBJ2-7 - - TRBV7-9 CASTLSQGGEQYF TGTGCCAGCACCCTATCACAGGGAGGTGAGCAGTACTTC
TRBJ2-2 - - TRBV10-3 CAISDGKGHTGELFF TGTGCCATCAGTGACGGGAAGGGGCACACCGGGGAGCTGTTTTTT
TRBJ2-5 once - TRBV28 CASLRGGGETQYF TGTGCCAGCCTAAGGGGGGGAGGGGAGACCCAGTACTTC
TRBJ2-3 - TRBD1 TRBV27 CASIHRGRGTDTQYF TGTGCCAGCATTCACAGGGGGCGAGGCACAGATACGCAGTATTTT
TRBJ2-2 - - TRBV6-1 CASSKDRGGLFF TGTGCCAGCAGTAAGGACCGGGGTGGGCTGTTTTTT
TRBJ2-7 - - TRBV4-1 CASSQARDSEQYF TGCGCCAGCAGCCAAGCCAGGGACTCCGAGCAGTACTTC
TRBJ1-1 large - TRBV4-3 CASSQEGGITEAFF TGCGCCAGCAGCCAAGAGGGTGGGATCACTGAAGCTTTCTTT
TRBJ1-2 - - TRBV9 CASSVDGTAFYGYTF TGTGCCAGCAGCGTAGATGGGACGGCCTTCTATGGCTACACCTTC
TRBJ1-4 - - TRBV6-5 CASRPDSATNEKLFF TGTGCCAGCAGACCTGACAGTGCAACTAATGAAAAACTGTTTTTT
TRBJ2-5 - - TRBV4-2 CASSQGEGPPETQYF TGTGCCAGCAGCCAAGGTGAGGGCCCCCCGGAGACCCAGTACTTC
TRBJ2-5 - - TRBV5-1 CASSLLPEETQYF TGCGCCAGCAGCTTGCTTCCCGAAGAGACCCAGTACTTC
TRBJ2-7 once - TRBV7-2 CASTSVYYEQYF TGTGCCAGCACCTCTGTCTATTACGAGCAGTACTTC
TRBJ2-7 - - TRBV9 CASSVGSGVEQYF TGTGCCAGCAGCGTCGGGTCAGGCGTAGAGCAGTACTTC
TRBJ1-4 - - TRBV25-1 CASSRTGRPNEKLFF TGTGCCAGCAGCCGAACGGGCAGACCCAATGAAAAACTGTTTTTT